This T cell receptor beta chain comes out of a study of blood T cell repertoires in COVID-19. Background on the study: The United States, Italy and Spain provided the acute and convalescent COVID-19 samples.

Generated by immunoSEQ multiplex PCR, the TCRdb table keeps only in-frame clones and is missing some. The top ten hold 3.5% to 5.5% of the sample, which has around 120,000 clones, 90% seen once. V was clipped by 1 base and J by 5 bases, with 8 bases between them. The CDR3 is made up of 13 amino acids. This chain joins TRBV12-3 or TRBV12-4 and TRBJ1-2; D not resolved. The TCR sequence derives from a man in his sixties with COVID-19, enrolled during active disease. Material: peripheral blood. The CDR3 bases are TGTGCCAGCAGTTTAGACAGAAGTTATGGCTACACCTTC. This translates into CASSLDRSYGYTF.